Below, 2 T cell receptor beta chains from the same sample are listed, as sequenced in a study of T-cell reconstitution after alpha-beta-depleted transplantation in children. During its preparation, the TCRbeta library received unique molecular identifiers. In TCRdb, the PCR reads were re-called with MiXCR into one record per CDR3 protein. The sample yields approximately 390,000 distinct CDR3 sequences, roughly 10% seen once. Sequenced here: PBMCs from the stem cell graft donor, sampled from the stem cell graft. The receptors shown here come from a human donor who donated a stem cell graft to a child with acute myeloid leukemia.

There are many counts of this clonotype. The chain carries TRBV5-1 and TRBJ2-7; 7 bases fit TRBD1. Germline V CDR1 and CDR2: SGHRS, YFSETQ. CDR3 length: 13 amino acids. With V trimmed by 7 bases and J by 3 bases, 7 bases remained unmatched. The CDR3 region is CASAPGTVYEQYF. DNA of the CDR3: TGCGCCAGCGCCCCCGGGACAGTCTACGAGCAGTACTTC.

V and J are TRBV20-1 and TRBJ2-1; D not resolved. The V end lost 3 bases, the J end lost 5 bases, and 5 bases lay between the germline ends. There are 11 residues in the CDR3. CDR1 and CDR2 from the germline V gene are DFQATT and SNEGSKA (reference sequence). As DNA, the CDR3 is TGCAGTGCTAGTAAGAACAATGAGCAGTTCTTC. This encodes CSASKNNEQFF.